The clone carrying this T cell receptor (beta chain) was seen a few times. Through a sample-barcoded 5' primer and a J-beta primer mix, a second PCR was run for 7 to 11 cycles. Via MiXCR, TCRdb re-called the 5' RACE reads, giving one row per CDR3 protein. The sample includes some 1.7 million distinct CDR3 sequences, about 30% of them seen just once. The sample belongs to a study of blood T cells in healthy people across ages. What was sequenced was blood. The clonotype originates from a woman aged 25 to 39 in good health.

CDR3: CASTFTANYGYTF. CDR3 nucleotides: TGTGCCAGCACCTTTACAGCTAACTATGGCTACACCTTC. This chain connects TRBV6-6 to TRBJ1-2, with D hard to call. The CDR3 is 13 amino acids. V dropped 7 bases and J dropped 0 bases, with 9 bases sitting between them. Germline-derived CDR1 and CDR2 are MNHNY and SVGAGI (reference sequence).